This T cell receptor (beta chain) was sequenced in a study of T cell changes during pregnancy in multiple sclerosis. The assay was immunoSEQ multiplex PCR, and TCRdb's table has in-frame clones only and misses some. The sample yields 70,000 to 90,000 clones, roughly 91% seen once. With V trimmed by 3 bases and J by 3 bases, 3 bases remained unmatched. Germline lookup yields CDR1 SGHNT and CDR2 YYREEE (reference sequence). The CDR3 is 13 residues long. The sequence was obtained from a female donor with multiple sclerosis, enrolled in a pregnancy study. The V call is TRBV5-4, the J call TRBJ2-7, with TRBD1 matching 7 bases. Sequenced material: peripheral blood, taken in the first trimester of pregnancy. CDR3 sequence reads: CASSSTGNYEQYF. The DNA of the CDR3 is TGTGCCAGCAGCTCGACAGGGAACTACGAGCAGTACTTC.